This is a list of T cell receptor beta chains from one sample in a study of cytomegalovirus exposure and HLA in healthy donors. Assay: immunoSEQ multiplex PCR; the TCRdb copy retains only in-frame clones and omits some. In total, the table holds more than 40,000 clones. The specimen sequenced was PBMCs. These receptor sequences come from a woman aged 40 to 50 in good health and CMV-seronegative. CDR3s include the opening cysteine and the closing phenylalanine or tryptophan. Fields, in order: D gene, J gene, V gene, CDR3 protein, CDR3 DNA. A D gene is named only where the DNA matches it firmly.

d_call: TRBD1
j_call: TRBJ2-7
v_call: TRBV7-9
cdr3_aa: CASSLMTGDEQYF
cdr3_nt: TGTGCCAGCAGCCTCATGACAGGGGACGAGCAGTACTTC

d_call: TRBD1
j_call: TRBJ1-2
v_call: TRBV5-1
cdr3_aa: CASSLIQGANYGYTF
cdr3_nt: TGCGCCAGCAGCCTTATACAGGGGGCCAACTATGGCTACACCTTC

d_call: TRBD2
j_call: TRBJ2-7
v_call: TRBV15
cdr3_aa: CATSRSGSSYEQYF
cdr3_nt: TGTGCCACCAGCAGGAGCGGGAGCTCCTACGAGCAGTACTTC

d_call: TRBD2
j_call: TRBJ2-3
v_call: TRBV4-3
cdr3_aa: CASSQTVAGELVDTQYF
cdr3_nt: TGCGCCAGCAGCCAAACTGTAGCGGGAGAGTTGGTAGATACGCAGTATTTT

d_call: TRBD2
j_call: TRBJ2-7
v_call: TRBV11-3
cdr3_aa: CASSAGTSGVYEQYF
cdr3_nt: TGTGCCAGCAGCGCTGGGACTAGCGGGGTCTACGAGCAGTACTTC

d_call: TRBD1
j_call: TRBJ2-1
v_call: TRBV11-2
cdr3_aa: CASSLNTGGLWNEQFF
cdr3_nt: TGTGCCAGCAGCTTAAACACAGGGGGGTTGTGGAATGAGCAGTTCTTC

d_call: -
j_call: TRBJ2-3
v_call: TRBV19
cdr3_aa: CASSPSTDTQYF
cdr3_nt: TGTGCCAGTAGTCCTTCCACAGATACGCAGTATTTT

d_call: -
j_call: TRBJ2-7
v_call: TRBV2
cdr3_aa: CASKREAYEQYF
cdr3_nt: TGTGCCAGCAAACGAGAAGCCTACGAGCAGTACTTC

d_call: -
j_call: TRBJ2-7
v_call: TRBV18
cdr3_aa: CASSPGQSYEQYF
cdr3_nt: TGTGCCAGCTCACCTGGACAGTCCTACGAGCAGTACTTC

d_call: TRBD2
j_call: TRBJ2-2
v_call: TRBV29-1
cdr3_aa: CSVRLNPGTSGSRGGELFF
cdr3_nt: TGCAGCGTGCGTCTAAATCCCGGGACTAGCGGGAGTAGAGGCGGGGAGCTGTTTTTT

d_call: TRBD1
j_call: TRBJ1-1
v_call: TRBV18
cdr3_aa: CASSPDRGNTEAFF
cdr3_nt: TGTGCCAGCTCACCCGACAGGGGGAACACTGAAGCTTTCTTT

d_call: -
j_call: TRBJ2-7
v_call: TRBV28
cdr3_aa: CASSFRTLSSYEQYF
cdr3_nt: TGTGCCAGCAGTTTCCGGACATTGAGCTCCTACGAGCAGTACTTC

d_call: -
j_call: TRBJ2-1
v_call: TRBV4-2
cdr3_aa: CASKAEGDDNEQFF
cdr3_nt: TGTGCCAGCAAGGCGGAAGGAGACGACAATGAGCAGTTCTTC

d_call: -
j_call: TRBJ2-5
v_call: TRBV7-8
cdr3_aa: CASSLYDGGLETQYF
cdr3_nt: TGTGCCAGCAGCTTATACGATGGCGGCTTAGAGACCCAGTACTTC

d_call: -
j_call: TRBJ1-2
v_call: TRBV6-5
cdr3_aa: CASSALITGDYGYTF
cdr3_nt: TGTGCCAGCAGTGCCCTTATAACAGGAGACTATGGCTACACCTTC

d_call: -
j_call: TRBJ2-7
v_call: TRBV7-9
cdr3_aa: CASSLAGEVYEQYF
cdr3_nt: TGTGCCAGCAGCTTAGCGGGAGAAGTCTACGAGCAGTACTTC

d_call: TRBD1
j_call: TRBJ2-7
v_call: TRBV7-3
cdr3_aa: CASSRGTGEGYEQYF
cdr3_nt: TGTGCCAGCAGCCGGGGTACAGGGGAAGGTTACGAGCAGTACTTC

d_call: TRBD1
j_call: TRBJ1-1
v_call: TRBV28
cdr3_aa: CASSRTGTGTEAFF
cdr3_nt: TGTGCCAGCAGTAGAACCGGGACAGGGACTGAAGCTTTCTTT

d_call: TRBD2
j_call: TRBJ2-3
v_call: TRBV7-2
cdr3_aa: CASSLALAGASDTQYF
cdr3_nt: TGTGCCAGCAGCTTAGCCCTAGCGGGAGCGTCAGATACGCAGTATTTT

d_call: -
j_call: TRBJ1-1
v_call: TRBV11-3
cdr3_aa: CASSPHRENTEAFF
cdr3_nt: TGTGCCAGCAGCCCCCACAGGGAGAACACTGAAGCTTTCTTT

d_call: -
j_call: TRBJ2-5
v_call: TRBV6-5
cdr3_aa: CASSYSISQETQYF
cdr3_nt: TGTGCCAGCAGTTACTCAATTAGCCAAGAGACCCAGTACTTC

d_call: -
j_call: TRBJ2-5
v_call: TRBV28
cdr3_aa: CASTLTGKTQYF
cdr3_nt: TGTGCCAGCACGTTAACAGGGAAGACCCAGTACTTC